This TCR beta chain was retrieved from a study of persistence of HIV-infected CD4 T cells. This was the immunoSEQ version 4 assay in survey mode. The table came from immunoSEQ multiplex PCR; TCRdb's copy has only in-frame clones and leaves some out. Of fewer than 35,000 clones listed, 60% to 75% are singletons. Overlapping HIV-1 Gag 15-mer peptides at about 1 ug per peptide per mL were used. CD4+ T cells upregulating both CD40 ligand and CD69 were sorted as responding cells. Undetectable plasma HIV-1 RNA below 50 copies/mL lasted at least 4 years. General study findings and limits: Compared with CD3/CD28-stimulated cells, CMV- and Gag-responding cells showed lower TCRbeta richness.

Notes on this clone: Its antigen is unknown.

The TCR sequence derives from an adult man with HIV who was CMV-seropositive. The specimen comprised CD4+ T cells sorted from PBMCs after approximately 19-hour stimulation, sampled from a patient who received antiretroviral therapy.

This CDR3 is CAGGRGNNEKLFF. The CDR3 DNA reads TGTGCCGGAGGGAGAGGGAATAATGAAAAACTGTTTTTT. V and J are TRBV6-5 and TRBJ1-4, with D unclear. V was cut by 11 bases and J by 4 bases, with 14 bases left in between. Per germline, CDR1 MNHEY and CDR2 SVGAGI. This CDR3 has 13 amino acids.